The 29 T cell receptor beta chains below come from one sample, sequenced in a study of identical twins. TCRdb processed the 5' RACE reads anew with MiXCR; each CDR3 protein has one entry. The table includes 350,000 to 400,000 distinct CDR3 sequences, 9% to 10% detected once. The sample was naive T cells sorted from blood. The receptors originated from a woman in her fifties or sixties in good health.

The chain recombines TRBV5-1 with TRBJ2-7; 10 bases agree with TRBD1. Germline CDR1 is SGHRS and CDR2 is YFSETQ. The CDR3 is made up of 15 amino acids. Trimming at V came to 1 base and at J to 6 bases, leaving 7 bases not matched to a gene. The CDR3 DNA follows: TGCGCCAGCAGCTTGATCACCGGGACAGGGGCCGAGCAGTACTTC. It translates to CASSLITGTGAEQYF.

This clonotype was seen repeatedly, ten times or more. This chain connects TRBV10-3 to TRBJ2-4, with D unclear. The CDR3 has 14 residues. V lost 0 bases to trimming and J lost 0 bases, with 3 bases between them. Looked up from germline, CDR1 is ENHRY and CDR2 is SYGVKD. The CDR3 DNA follows: TGTGCCATCAGTGAGTCAGCAGCCAAAAACATTCAGTACTTC. It is translated as CAISESAAKNIQYF.

This sequence joins TRBV5-6 and TRBJ2-2; 14 bases are a match to TRBD2. The CDR3 length is 17 residues. Germline CDR1 SGHDT, CDR2 YYEEEE. Trimming at V came to 5 bases and at J to 6 bases, leaving 9 bases not matched to a gene. CDR3 nucleotide sequence: TGTGCCAGCAGTACCGGACTAGCGGGAGGCGGGGCCGGGGAGCTGTTTTTT. Translating it yields CASSTGLAGGGAGELFF.

This clonotype was recorded many times. The gene calls are TRBV2 and TRBJ2-7, with TRBD1 as a possible D gene (5 bases). Germline values: CDR1 SNHLY, CDR2 FYNNEI. Trimming removed 6 bases at V and 4 bases at J, with 10 bases between. The CDR3 length is 12 residues. The CDR3 nucleotides are TGTGCCAGCAGCCCGACAGAGTACGAGCAGTACGTC. Translated: CASSPTEYEQYV.

The chain has TRBV10-3 and TRBJ2-1; D call uncertain. V was clipped by 2 bases and J by 0 bases, with 11 bases between them. This CDR3 contains 16 residues. Germline CDR1 is ENHRY and CDR2 is SYGVKD. The CDR3 loop reads CAISESRGSSYNEQFF. The CDR3 bases are TGTGCCATCAGTGAGAGTAGAGGAAGCTCCTACAATGAGCAGTTCTTC.

The rearrangement links TRBV11-1 to TRBJ2-5, with D unresolved. Germline V gene data show CDR1 as SGHAT and CDR2 as FQDESV (reference sequence). This CDR3 is built from 11 residues. V lost 2 bases and J lost 8, with 6 bases in between. CDR3 amino acids: CASSLSGTQYF. The CDR3 bases are TGTGCCAGCAGCTTATCCGGCACCCAGTACTTC. The full variable domain, with the rest looked up from reference TRBV11-1 and TRBJ2-5, is EAEVAQSPRYKITEKSQAVAFWCDPISGHATLYWYRQILGQGPELLVQFQDESVVDDSQLPKDRFSAERLKGVDSTLKIQPAELGDSAMYLCASSLSGTQYFGPGTRLLVL.

This clonotype has ten or more counts. The chain uses TRBV5-1 and TRBJ1-5; a weak D match, TRBD1 (6 bases). The CDR3 is 15 amino acids. Trimming took 4 bases from V and 1 from J, leaving 12 bases between them. Germline V lookup: CDR1 SGHRS, CDR2 YFSETQ. CDR3 in amino acids: CASSPEGVSNQPQHF. CDR3 in DNA: TGCGCCAGCAGCCCGGAGGGGGTAAGCAATCAGCCCCAGCATTTT.

This clonotype was seen many times. V gene TRBV10-2 combines with J gene TRBJ2-1, with 8 bases identical to TRBD2. V trimming: 9 bases; J trimming: 6 bases; junction bases outside the gene matches: 7. Germline CDR1 is WSHSY and CDR2 is SAAADI. There are 13 residues in the CDR3. CDR3 sequence reads: CASRGGRINEQFF. CDR3 DNA sequence: TGCGCCAGTCGGGGCGGGAGGATCAATGAGCAGTTCTTC.

This clonotype was counted a few times. The rearrangement links TRBV5-5 to TRBJ1-4, with 7 bases lining up with TRBD1. Germline V CDR1 and CDR2: SGHKS, YYEKEE (reference sequence). This CDR3 contains 15 residues. Trimming at V came to 4 bases and at J to 2 bases, leaving 5 bases not matched to a gene. CDR3 nucleotide sequence: TGTGCCAGCAGCCTACAGGGGTTGACTAATGAAAAACTGTTTTTT. Amino acids: CASSLQGLTNEKLFF. Supplemented by reference TRBV5-5 and TRBJ1-4, the full variable domain reads DAGVTQSPTHLIKTRGQQVTLRCSPISGHKSVSWYQQVLGQGPQFIFQYYEKEERGRGNFPDRFSARQFPNYSSELNVNALLLGDSALYLCASSLQGLTNEKLFFGSGTQLSVL.

J is TRBJ2-2 and V is TRBV30, with TRBD1 identical over 7 bases. CDR3 size: 16 residues. The V gene end was trimmed by 2 bases and the J gene end by 5 bases; junction bases not matched to a gene: 11. Germline CDR1 reads GTSNPN; CDR2 reads SVGIG (reference sequence). As DNA, the CDR3 is TGTGCCTGGAGTCTCCCCGGGACAGTAATTACCGGGGAGCTGTTTTTT. Its translation is CAWSLPGTVITGELFF.

Remarks on this clonotype: An end of the junction differs from the germline gene, which may be a read error. The CDR3 DNA is TGTGCCAGCAGTAACTCCAGGGACACTGAAGCTCTCTTT. Its translation: CASSNSRDTEALF. The chain joins TRBV25-1 to TRBJ1-1; TRBD1 is a possible D gene (6 bases). The length of the CDR3 is 13 residues. The germline V gene encodes CDR1 MGHDK and CDR2 SYGVNS.

This clonotype showed up many times. This chain connects TRBV12-3 or TRBV12-4 to TRBJ1-6; the match to TRBD1 covers 8 bases. Unmatched junction bases numbered 5, after V lost 5 bases and J lost 5 bases. This CDR3 has 15 amino acids. In DNA, the CDR3 is TGTGCCAGCAGTCCCCGACAGGGGCATAATTCACCCCTCCACTTT. It specifies CASSPRQGHNSPLHF.

This clonotype was counted many times. V is TRBV2 and J is TRBJ1-1; D gene uncertain. CDR3 size: 11 residues. Trimming stripped 7 bases from V and 4 bases from J, with 7 bases between. Germline loops: CDR1 SNHLY, CDR2 FYNNEI. CDR3 sequence reads: CASTAVTEAFF. DNA for the CDR3: TGTGCCAGCACGGCGGTCACTGAAGCTTTCTTT.

There are a few counts of this clonotype. V is TRBV12-3 or TRBV12-4 and J is TRBJ2-3; TRBD2 matches at 7 bases. V lost 8 bases, J lost 2 bases, and 4 bases stayed unmatched. This CDR3 contains 13 residues. For the CDR3, the DNA is TGTGCCAGCTTGGGGGGGGACACAGATACGCAGTATTTT. Its protein product is CASLGGDTDTQYF.

This clonotype was recorded many times. CDR3 nucleotides: TGTGCCAGCAGTCTCTCCCTCCCCGACACCGGGGAGCTGTTTTTT. Its translation: CASSLSLPDTGELFF. The rearrangement links TRBV12-3 or TRBV12-4 to TRBJ2-2, with D hard to call. This CDR3 spans 15 amino acids. The ends were cut back, 5 bases at V and 3 bases at J, with 13 bases in the middle.

This clonotype was detected only a few times. The chain employs TRBV3-1 and TRBJ2-1, with 16 positions matching TRBD2. The CDR3 totals 19 residues. The junction had 13 bases not matched to a gene; V was cut back by 4 bases and J by 7 bases. CDR1 and CDR2 (germline): LGHDT, YNNKEL (reference sequence). The CDR3 region has the DNA TGTGCCAGCAGCCCCCGCCCGGGACTAGCGGGAGGGCCCCAGAATGAGCAGTTCTTC. Translation: CASSPRPGLAGGPQNEQFF.

The V gene is TRBV5-1, the J gene TRBJ2-7, with 9 bases aligning to TRBD2. CDR1 and CDR2 from the germline V gene are SGHRS and YFSETQ. Trimming took 3 bases from V and 5 from J; bases not matched to a gene: 3. The CDR3 contains 13 residues. CDR3 amino acids: CASSSRTSDEQYF. As DNA, the CDR3 is TGCGCCAGCAGCTCCCGGACTAGCGACGAGCAGTACTTC.

This chain links TRBV10-3 with TRBJ2-3; 14 bases map to TRBD2. This CDR3 has 17 residues. The V gene's germline CDR1 is ENHRY and CDR2 SYGVKD. V was pared by 2 bases and J by 3 bases, with 4 bases of the junction left unmatched. CDR3 protein: CAISETGLAGVTDTQYF. For the CDR3, the DNA is TGTGCCATCAGTGAGACGGGACTAGCGGGAGTAACAGATACGCAGTATTTT.

The sample holds a few counts of this clonotype. J is TRBJ2-2 and V is TRBV3-1; D is perhaps TRBD1 (6 bases). With 6 bases removed from V and 0 bases from J, the gap between germline ends came to 14 bases. This CDR3 comprises 16 residues. The germline CDR1 and CDR2 sequences are LGHDT and YNNKEL (reference sequence). The CDR3: CASRVRGKANTGELFF. DNA for the CDR3: TGTGCCAGCAGGGTCAGGGGAAAAGCGAACACCGGGGAGCTGTTTTTT.

V usage is TRBV18 and J usage is TRBJ2-2, with D unclear. The germline gives CDR1 KGHSH, CDR2 LQKENI. The CDR3 length is 15 residues. Trimming removed 6 bases from V and 0 bases from J, with 11 bases in between. CDR3 amino acids: CASSLTYANTGELFF. CDR3 bases: TGTGCCAGCTCCCTCACATACGCGAACACCGGGGAGCTGTTTTTT. The full variable domain, in which reference TRBV18 and TRBJ2-2 provide the parts outside the CDR3, is NAGVMQNPRHLVRRRGQEARLRCSPMKGHSHVYWYRQLPEEGLKFMVYLQKENIIDESGMPKERFSAEFPKEGPSILRIQQVVRGDSAAYFCASSLTYANTGELFFGEGSRLTVL.

This clonotype came up many times. The chain carries TRBV3-1 and TRBJ2-3, with D possibly TRBD2 on 5 matching bases. Germline values: CDR1 LGHDT, CDR2 YNNKEL (reference sequence). V lost 0 bases, J lost 0 bases, and 10 bases lay in between. This CDR3 comprises 16 residues. CDR3: CASSQERAPSTDTQYF. As DNA, the CDR3 is TGTGCCAGCAGCCAAGAGAGGGCACCTAGCACAGATACGCAGTATTTT.

V usage is TRBV6-5 and J usage is TRBJ2-2, with TRBD1 matching over 10 bases. Unmatched junction bases numbered 8, after V lost 6 bases and J lost 7 bases. The germline V gene encodes CDR1 MNHEY and CDR2 SVGAGI. This CDR3 is 15 amino acids long. In DNA form, the CDR3 reads TGTGCCAGCAGCCTGGGACAGGGGATGAACGGGGAGCTGTTTTTT. Translated: CASSLGQGMNGELFF.

This clonotype showed up many times. V and J are TRBV14 and TRBJ2-1; 9 nucleotides line up with TRBD2. The CDR3 has 19 amino acids. The V gene's germline CDR1 is SGHDN and CDR2 FVKESK. The junction had 20 bases not matched to a gene; V was cut back by 2 bases and J by 9 bases. This CDR3 reads CASSQTTSGGLLRFSEQFF. The CDR3 DNA reads TGTGCCAGCAGCCAAACGACTAGCGGAGGCCTGCTACGATTCAGTGAGCAGTTCTTC.

This clonotype was picked up many times. The chain employs TRBV5-1 and TRBJ1-5; TRBD1 aligns across 7 bases. The CDR3 covers 14 residues. V dropped 5 bases and J dropped 8; count of bases not matched to a gene: 10. Germline V gene lookup returns CDR1 SGHRS and CDR2 YFSETQ. The CDR3 sequence is CASRRDSPIEPQHF. The DNA of the CDR3 is TGCGCCAGCAGACGGGACAGCCCCATAGAGCCCCAGCATTTT.

J is TRBJ1-2 and V is TRBV5-1; D not certain. CDR1 is SGHRS and CDR2 is YFSETQ in the germline V gene. The CDR3 has 13 amino acids. Trimming pared 1 base from V and 6 bases from J, leaving 10 bases between. The CDR3: CASSLSLQDGYTF. The DNA of the CDR3 is TGCGCCAGCAGCTTGTCCCTGCAGGATGGCTACACCTTC.

Only a few counts were recorded for this clonotype. J is TRBJ2-2 and V is TRBV20-1, with TRBD1 as a possible D gene (6 bases). The CDR3 covers 13 residues. Germline V gene sequence: CDR1 DFQATT, CDR2 SNEGSKA (reference sequence). V lost 3 bases to trimming and J lost 5 bases, with 10 bases between them. In DNA, the CDR3 is TGCAGTGCTAGCAGGGGTACTACCGGGGAGCTGTTTTTT. This codes for CSASRGTTGELFF.

The V call is TRBV20-1, the J call TRBJ2-1; TRBD2 agrees at 8 bases. Trimming removed 5 bases from V and 2 bases from J; junction bases left unmatched: 5. CDR1 DFQATT and CDR2 SNEGSKA come from the germline V gene (reference sequence). The CDR3 length is 14 residues. CDR3 protein: CSAQRETTYNEQFF. DNA for the CDR3: TGCAGTGCTCAGCGGGAGACCACCTACAATGAGCAGTTCTTC.

This chain connects TRBV29-1 to TRBJ2-5, with 9 bases lining up with TRBD2. Germline CDR1 and CDR2: SQVTM and ANQGSEA. V lost 7 bases, J lost 3 bases, and 3 bases stayed unmatched. This CDR3 spans 12 amino acids. This chain's CDR3 is CSGVAGEETQYF. In nucleotides, the CDR3 is TGCAGCGGTGTAGCGGGAGAAGAGACCCAGTACTTC.

This clonotype was seen many times. The J gene is TRBJ2-1, the V gene TRBV27; TRBD2 might be the D (5 bases). This CDR3 region has 15 residues. The germline CDR1 and CDR2 sequences are MNHEY and SMNVEV (reference sequence). V lost 4 bases and J lost 8, with 18 bases in between. This CDR3 is CASSYSPRDAYEQFF. Written as DNA, the CDR3 is TGTGCCAGCAGTTACAGCCCCCGGGATGCCTATGAGCAGTTCTTC.